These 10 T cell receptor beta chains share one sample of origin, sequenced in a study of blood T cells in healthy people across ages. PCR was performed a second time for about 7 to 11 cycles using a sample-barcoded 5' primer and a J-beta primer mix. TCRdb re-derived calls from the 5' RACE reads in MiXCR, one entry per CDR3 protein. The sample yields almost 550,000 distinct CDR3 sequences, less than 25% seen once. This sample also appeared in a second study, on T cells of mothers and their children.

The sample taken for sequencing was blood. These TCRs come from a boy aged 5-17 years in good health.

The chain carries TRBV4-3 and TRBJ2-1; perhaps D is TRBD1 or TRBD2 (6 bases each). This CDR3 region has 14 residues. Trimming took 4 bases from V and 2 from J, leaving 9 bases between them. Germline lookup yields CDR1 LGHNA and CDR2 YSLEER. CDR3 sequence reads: CASSPGGPYNEQFF. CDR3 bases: TGCGCCAGCAGCCCCGGGGGCCCCTACAATGAGCAGTTCTTC.

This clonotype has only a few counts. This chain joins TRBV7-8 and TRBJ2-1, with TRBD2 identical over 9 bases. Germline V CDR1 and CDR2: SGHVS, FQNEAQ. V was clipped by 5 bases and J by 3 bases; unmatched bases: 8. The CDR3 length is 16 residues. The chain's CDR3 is CASSPPAGGNYNEQFF. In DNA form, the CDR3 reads TGTGCCAGCAGCCCCCCTGCGGGGGGGAACTACAATGAGCAGTTCTTC.

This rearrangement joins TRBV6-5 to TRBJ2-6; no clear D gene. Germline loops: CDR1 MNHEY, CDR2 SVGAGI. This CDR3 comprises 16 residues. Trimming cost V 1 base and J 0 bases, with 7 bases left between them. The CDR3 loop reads CASSYYGSSGANVLTF. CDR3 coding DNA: TGTGCCAGCAGTTACTATGGCAGCTCTGGGGCCAACGTCCTGACTTTC.

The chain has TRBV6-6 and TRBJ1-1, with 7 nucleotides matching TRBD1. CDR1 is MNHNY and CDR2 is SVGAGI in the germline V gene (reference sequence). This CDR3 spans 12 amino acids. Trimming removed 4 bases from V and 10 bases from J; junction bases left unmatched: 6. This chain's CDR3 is CASSSLDRPAFF. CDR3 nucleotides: TGTGCCAGCAGTTCCTTGGACAGGCCAGCTTTCTTT.

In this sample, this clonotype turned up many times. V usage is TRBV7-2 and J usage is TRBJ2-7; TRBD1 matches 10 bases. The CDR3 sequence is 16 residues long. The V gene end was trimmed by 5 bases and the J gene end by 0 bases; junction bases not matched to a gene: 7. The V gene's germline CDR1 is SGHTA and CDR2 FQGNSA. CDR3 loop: CASSPPTGGISYEQYF. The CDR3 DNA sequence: TGTGCCAGCAGCCCCCCGACAGGGGGCATCTCCTACGAGCAGTACTTC.

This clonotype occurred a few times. CDR3 residues: CSARDGRRVGETQYF. DNA of the CDR3: TGCAGTGCTAGAGATGGGCGTCGGGTGGGGGAGACCCAGTACTTC. The chain joins TRBV20-1 to TRBJ2-7; D gene ambiguous. The J call could be wrong; TRBJ2-5 is a better fit for the DNA end. The CDR3 contains 15 residues. CDR1 and CDR2 (germline): DFQATT, SNEGSKA (reference sequence).

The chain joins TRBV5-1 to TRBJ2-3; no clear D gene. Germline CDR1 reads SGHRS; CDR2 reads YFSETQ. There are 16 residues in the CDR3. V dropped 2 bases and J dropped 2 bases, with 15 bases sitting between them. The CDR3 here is CASSLLAGGATDTQYF. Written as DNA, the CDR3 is TGCGCCAGCAGCTTATTGGCAGGCGGAGCCACAGATACGCAGTATTTT.

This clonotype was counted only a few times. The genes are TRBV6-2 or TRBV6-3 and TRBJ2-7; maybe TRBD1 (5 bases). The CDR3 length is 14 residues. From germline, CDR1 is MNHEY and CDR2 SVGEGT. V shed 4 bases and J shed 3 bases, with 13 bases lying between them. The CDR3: CASSSSGSNYEQYF. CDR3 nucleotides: TGTGCCAGCAGTTCCTCAGGGTCCAACTACGAGCAGTACTTC.

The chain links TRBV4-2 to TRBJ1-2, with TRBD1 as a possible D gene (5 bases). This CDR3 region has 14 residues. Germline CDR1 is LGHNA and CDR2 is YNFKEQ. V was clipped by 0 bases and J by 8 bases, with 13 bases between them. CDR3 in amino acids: CASSQDGGVGGYTF. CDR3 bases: TGTGCCAGCAGCCAAGATGGGGGGGTAGGCGGCTACACCTTC.

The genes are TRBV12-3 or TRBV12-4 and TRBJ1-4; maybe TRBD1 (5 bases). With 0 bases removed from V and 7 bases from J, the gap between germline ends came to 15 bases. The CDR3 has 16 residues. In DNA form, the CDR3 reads TGTGCCAGCAGTTTAGCGCGGTCGGGGACCGGTGAAAAACTGTTTTTT. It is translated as CASSLARSGTGEKLFF.